The 13 T cell receptor beta chains below all came from one sample that was sequenced in a study of T cells in Graves' hyperthyroidism and ophthalmopathy. From RNA transcripts, TCR beta CDR3 regions were amplified. The HTBI primer set served for first-round RT-PCR of the TCR CDR3. Using its own MiXCR run on the multiplex PCR reads, TCRdb lists one record per CDR3 protein. The table has about half a million distinct CDR3 sequences, around 20% seen once; the top ten hold 26%. The specimen sequenced was blood. These receptors all come from a man aged 18 to 35 with Graves' hyperthyroidism.

The rearrangement joins TRBV6-1 to TRBJ1-2, with a tentative D call TRBD1 (5 bases). The CDR3 contains 14 residues. Germline V gene data show CDR1 as MNHNS and CDR2 as SASEGT. V lost 4 bases and J lost 5, with 14 bases in between. CDR3 in amino acids: CASSAGPFGYGYTF. The CDR3 DNA is TGTGCCAGCAGTGCGGGGCCATTTGGGTATGGCTACACCTTC.

This clonotype has just one count. The chain links TRBV6-1 to TRBJ2-5, with D hard to call. Germline values: CDR1 MNHNS, CDR2 SASEGT. This CDR3 comprises 13 residues. Trimming removed 6 bases at V and 2 bases at J, with 10 bases between. CDR3 sequence (DNA): TGTGCCAGCAGCCCTACAGTACAAGAGACCCAGTACTTC. Translation: CASSPTVQETQYF.

The J gene is TRBJ1-1, the V gene TRBV11-2; tentatively, D is TRBD1 (6 bases). Germline assignment: CDR1 SGHAT and CDR2 FQNNGV. There are 15 residues in the CDR3. V was clipped by 2 bases and J by 2 bases, with 12 bases between them. CDR3 in amino acids: CASSLTGLFNTEAFF. DNA for the CDR3: TGTGCCAGCAGCTTAACAGGGTTGTTTAACACTGAAGCTTTCTTT.

Details on this clonotype: Sequence at one end of the junction differs from germline and may be a read error. This chain links TRBV6-5 with TRBJ1-1; no clear D gene. The CDR3 spans 15 residues. From germline, CDR1 is MNHEY and CDR2 SVGAGI. The CDR3 region is CASSYSAVRNTEACF. As DNA, the CDR3 is TGTGCCAGCAGTTACTCGGCGGTGAGGAACACTGAAGCTTGCTTT.

In its sample, this clonotype was seen once. A much larger clone differs from this one at a single base, so this may be a read error. This chain joins TRBV12-3 or TRBV12-4 and TRBJ1-5; D possibly corresponds to TRBD1 (5 bases). The CDR3 has 14 amino acids. The CDR3 reads CSSAGTALNQPQHF. Written as DNA, the CDR3 is TGTTCCAGCGCTGGGACGGCCCTCAATCAGCCCCAGCATTTT.

The table lists this clonotype with many counts. The genes are TRBV11-2 and TRBJ2-7; no firm D call. Germline V CDR1 and CDR2: SGHAT, FQNNGV. V was shortened by 0 bases and J by 3 bases, with 18 bases between the two germline ends. This CDR3 has 17 amino acids. The DNA for the CDR3 is TGTGCCAGCAGCTTAGATATCTGGGCAGGAGAAATCTACGAGCAGTACTTC. Residues: CASSLDIWAGEIYEQYF. The whole variable domain, remainder taken from reference TRBV11-2 and TRBJ2-7, is EAGVAQSPRYKIIEKRQSVAFWCNPISGHATLYWYQQILGQGPKLLIQFQNNGVVDDSQLPKDRFSAERLKGVDSTLKIQPAKLEDSAVYLCASSLDIWAGEIYEQYFGPGTRLTVT.

The chain carries TRBV4-1 and TRBJ1-2, with TRBD1 matching 9 bases. Trimming at V came to 4 bases and at J to 4 bases, leaving 10 bases not matched to a gene. CDR3 size: 16 residues. The germline V gene encodes CDR1 MGHRA and CDR2 YSYEKL. Here the CDR3 reads CASSPIWDRVGYGYTF. The CDR3 nucleotides are TGCGCCAGCAGCCCGATCTGGGACAGGGTCGGCTATGGCTACACCTTC.

At least ten counts were recorded for this clonotype. This chain joins TRBV6-1 and TRBJ1-1; TRBD1 matches at 9 bases. The CDR3 extends over 15 amino acids. CDR1 and CDR2 from the germline V gene are MNHNS and SASEGT. Trimming at V came to 2 bases and at J to 3 bases, leaving 4 bases not matched to a gene. CDR3 in amino acids: CASSEQGQGHTEAFF. CDR3 in DNA: TGTGCCAGCAGTGAACAGGGACAGGGACACACTGAAGCTTTCTTT.

At least ten counts were recorded for this clonotype. V usage is TRBV5-1 and J usage is TRBJ2-7; D perhaps matches TRBD1 (5 bases). This CDR3 contains 13 residues. V was shortened by 4 bases and J by 6 bases, with 14 bases between the two germline ends. Germline values: CDR1 SGHRS, CDR2 YFSETQ. CDR3 coding DNA: TGCGCCAGCAGCACGGACATTCAATTCGAGCAGTACTTC. Encoded protein: CASSTDIQFEQYF.

The chain employs TRBV12-3 or TRBV12-4 and TRBJ2-7, with 8 nucleotides matching TRBD2. The CDR3 covers 15 residues. The J segment lost 3 bases and the V segment lost 5 bases, leaving 9 bases of the junction unmatched. This CDR3 is CASSPPSGRLYEQYF. CDR3 sequence (DNA): TGTGCCAGCAGTCCGCCCAGCGGGAGACTCTACGAGCAGTACTTC.

This clonotype was observed many times. The chain's CDR3 is CASSSPRVGLETQYF. CDR3 DNA: TGTGCCAGCAGCTCCCCAAGGGTAGGGTTAGAGACCCAGTACTTC. The chain recombines TRBV11-2 with TRBJ2-5; unclear D gene. Trimming removed 4 bases from V and 4 bases from J, with 16 bases in between. CDR1 and CDR2 from the germline V gene are SGHAT and FQNNGV. The CDR3 extends over 15 amino acids.

At least ten counts were recorded for this clonotype. This chain uses TRBV20-1 with TRBJ1-1; 9 bases are shared with TRBD1. The length of the CDR3 is 16 residues. The J segment lost 4 bases and the V segment lost 3 bases, leaving 12 bases of the junction unmatched. CDR1 and CDR2 from the germline V gene are DFQATT and SNEGSKA (reference sequence). The CDR3, as DNA: TGCAGTGCTAGGGCTTCATCGGGACAGGGTTTCACTGAAGCTTTCTTT. The encoded protein is CSARASSGQGFTEAFF.

This clonotype has at least ten counts. The rearrangement joins TRBV12-3 or TRBV12-4 to TRBJ2-2; 7 positions agree with TRBD1. J gave up 0 bases and V 5 bases, and 6 bases lay outside the gene matches. The CDR3 covers 16 residues. CDR3 amino acids: CASSRQGLANTGELFF. The CDR3 DNA is TGTGCCAGCAGTCGACAGGGTCTCGCGAACACCGGGGAGCTGTTTTTT.